Below are 5 T cell receptor beta chains sequenced from a single sample in a study of neurological immune-mediated disorders. TCRdb fed the 5' RACE reads into MiXCR, producing one record per CDR3 protein. The sample has over 25,000 distinct CDR3 sequences, 12% seen once. Sequencing input: PBMCs. The source is a woman in her sixties or seventies in good health.

This clonotype was detected many times. The rearrangement uses TRBV3-1 and TRBJ2-7; the D gene is possibly TRBD1 (6 bases). The germline V gene has CDR1 LGHDT and CDR2 YNNKEL (reference sequence). This CDR3 spans 16 amino acids. Between the trimmed V and J ends, which lost 2 bases and 5 bases, there was a span of 19 bases. The CDR3 sequence: CASSQFSSGRGDEQYF. DNA for the CDR3: TGTGCCAGCAGCCAATTCTCAAGCGGCAGGGGCGACGAGCAGTACTTC.

This sequence joins TRBV18 and TRBJ1-2, with D tentatively TRBD1 (5 bases). Trimming stripped 2 bases from V and 2 bases from J, with 12 bases between. The germline V gene encodes CDR1 KGHSH and CDR2 LQKENI. This CDR3 comprises 15 residues. The CDR3: CASSPSGGTNYGYTF. CDR3 DNA: TGTGCCAGCTCACCAAGCGGGGGTACCAACTATGGCTACACCTTC.

This clonotype was seen ten or more times. The chain couples TRBV29-1 to TRBJ1-2; 9 bases line up with TRBD1. J was trimmed by 4 bases and V by 4 bases; bases with no gene match: 7. The CDR3 is made up of 14 amino acids. The germline V gene has CDR1 SQVTM and CDR2 ANQGSEA. Here the CDR3 reads CSVATGTGIYGYTF. As DNA, the CDR3 is TGCAGCGTTGCGACCGGGACAGGGATCTATGGCTACACCTTC.

This clonotype showed up many times. The V call is TRBV3-1, the J call TRBJ1-2, with TRBD1 matching over 7 bases. Germline CDR1 is LGHDT and CDR2 is YNNKEL (reference sequence). The ends lost 4 bases at V and 4 bases at J; junction bases unmatched: 6. The CDR3 consists of 14 residues. The CDR3 loop reads CASSPAGGSYGYTF. In nucleotides, the CDR3 is TGTGCCAGCAGCCCCGCAGGGGGTTCCTATGGCTACACCTTC.

This clonotype has ten or more counts. The chain uses TRBV6-2 or TRBV6-3 and TRBJ2-3; weak D call: TRBD2 (5 bases). This CDR3 region has 13 residues. CDR1 and CDR2 from the germline V gene are MNHEY and SVGEGT. V dropped 6 bases and J dropped 3 bases, with 10 bases sitting between them. The CDR3 is CASRFGVTDTQYF. In nucleotides, the CDR3 is TGTGCCAGCAGGTTCGGGGTAACAGATACGCAGTATTTT.